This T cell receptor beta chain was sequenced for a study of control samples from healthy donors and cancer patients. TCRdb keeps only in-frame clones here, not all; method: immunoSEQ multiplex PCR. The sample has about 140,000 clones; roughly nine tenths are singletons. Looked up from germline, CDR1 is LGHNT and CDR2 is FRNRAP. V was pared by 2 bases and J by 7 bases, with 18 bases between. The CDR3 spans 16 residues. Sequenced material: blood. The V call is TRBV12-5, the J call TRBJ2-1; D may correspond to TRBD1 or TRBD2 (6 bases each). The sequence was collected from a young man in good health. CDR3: CASGLSRGLDNNEQFF. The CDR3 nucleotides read TGTGCTAGTGGTTTGAGTCGGGGGCTCGACAATAATGAGCAGTTCTTC.